The 29 T cell receptor beta chains reported below all come from one sample, sequenced in a study of CD8 T cells in ankylosing spondylitis. TCRdb analysed the 5' RACE reads with MiXCR anew, one entry per CDR3 protein. The table has around 150,000 distinct CDR3 sequences, 30% to 40% seen once. Sequences were obtained from synovial fluid, either unsorted or a sorted T cell fraction (not recorded which). These receptors were collected from a male donor with ankylosing spondylitis.

The sample holds many counts of this clonotype. V gene TRBV27 combines with J gene TRBJ1-2, with 7 nucleotides matching TRBD1. The V gene's germline CDR1 is MNHEY and CDR2 SMNVEV (reference sequence). The CDR3 runs to 15 residues. V lost 4 bases and J lost 2; bases outside the gene matches: 7. The CDR3 DNA sequence: TGTGCCAGCAGTTCGACAGGGTCGGACAACTATGGCTACACCTTC. This sequence encodes CASSSTGSDNYGYTF.

This clonotype appeared a few times. The chain joins TRBV10-2 to TRBJ1-2, with D unresolved. This CDR3 is built from 12 residues. V lost 2 bases and J 8 bases, leaving 9 bases between the germline ends. Germline V gene data show CDR1 as WSHSY and CDR2 as SAAADI. The CDR3 DNA follows: TGCGCCAGCAGTGAGCCCCCCGAGGGCTACACCTTC. This sequence encodes CASSEPPEGYTF.

The rearrangement joins TRBV9 to TRBJ2-7, with 12 nucleotides matching TRBD2. Trimming removed 4 bases from V and 0 bases from J; junction bases left unmatched: 8. Germline CDR1 SGDLS, CDR2 YYNGEE. The CDR3 covers 17 residues. The CDR3: CASSPLGLAGTSYEQYF. The DNA of the CDR3 is TGTGCCAGCAGCCCCCTCGGACTAGCGGGGACCTCCTACGAGCAGTACTTC.

The gene calls are TRBV11-1 and TRBJ2-3, with D possibly matching TRBD1 (6 bases). Between the trimmed V and J ends, which lost 5 bases and 5 bases, there was a span of 26 bases. CDR1 is SGHAT, CDR2 FQDESV, per germline (reference sequence). The CDR3 runs to 18 residues. CDR3: CASSGERFLTGYGDTQYF. Here the CDR3 DNA reads TGTGCCAGCAGCGGAGAGAGGTTCCTTACAGGGTATGGAGATACGCAGTATTTT.

The rearrangement uses TRBV20-1 and TRBJ2-1; D not certain. The CDR3 runs to 11 residues. V was trimmed by 4 bases and J by 5 bases, leaving 6 bases between them. Germline V lookup: CDR1 DFQATT, CDR2 SNEGSKA (reference sequence). The CDR3 protein is CSANLHNEQFF. The DNA of the CDR3 is TGCAGTGCTAATCTCCACAATGAGCAGTTCTTC.

The genes are TRBV20-1 and TRBJ2-1; D is possibly TRBD2 (7 bases). The V and J ends lost 5 bases and 6 bases respectively, with 17 bases between them. CDR3 size: 14 residues. CDR1 is DFQATT, CDR2 SNEGSKA, per germline (reference sequence). The CDR3 loop reads CSASPWEGGNEQFF. In DNA form, the CDR3 reads TGCAGTGCTTCCCCTTGGGAGGGGGGCAATGAGCAGTTCTTC.

This clonotype was seen a handful of times. This rearrangement joins TRBV9 to TRBJ2-3; 11 bases map to TRBD1. CDR3 length equals 16 residues. The J segment lost 3 bases and the V segment lost 0 bases, leaving 3 bases of the junction unmatched. The V gene's germline CDR1 is SGDLS and CDR2 YYNGEE. The DNA of the CDR3 is TGTGCCAGCAGCGTAGTGGACAGGGGGCGGACAGATACGCAGTATTTT. Its translation: CASSVVDRGRTDTQYF.

The J gene is TRBJ2-7, the V gene TRBV5-8; 7 positions match TRBD2. The CDR3 extends over 15 amino acids. The V gene end was trimmed by 3 bases and the J gene end by 1 base; junction bases not matched to a gene: 7. Per germline, CDR1 SGHTS and CDR2 YDEGEE. CDR3 in DNA: TGTGCCAGCAGCTGGGCCACGGGGGGATCCTACGAGCAGTACTTC. Residues: CASSWATGGSYEQYF.

This chain joins TRBV27 and TRBJ2-7, with 7 positions matching TRBD1. CDR1 is MNHEY, CDR2 SMNVEV, per germline (reference sequence). V dropped 4 bases and J dropped 2; count of bases not matched to a gene: 8. The CDR3 loop spans 15 amino acids. The CDR3 sequence is CASSYGDSMAYEQYF. The CDR3 DNA sequence: TGTGCCAGCAGTTACGGGGACAGTATGGCCTACGAGCAGTACTTC.

The rearrangement joins TRBV20-1 to TRBJ2-2, with D possibly matching TRBD2 (7 bases). Trimming pared 4 bases from V and 1 base from J, leaving 16 bases between. The V gene's germline CDR1 is DFQATT and CDR2 SNEGSKA (reference sequence). This CDR3 has 16 residues. CDR3 loop: CSATDAGAQNTGELFF. CDR3 sequence (DNA): TGCAGTGCTACAGATGCGGGGGCCCAGAACACCGGGGAGCTGTTTTTT.

V is TRBV5-1 and J is TRBJ2-7; 8 bases are shared with TRBD1. CDR1 is SGHRS and CDR2 is YFSETQ in the germline V gene. This CDR3 is 15 amino acids long. Germline trimming cut 5 bases from V and 7 bases from J; bases unmatched to any gene: 14. The CDR3 nucleotides are TGCGCCAGCAGTCCCGGGACAGGAAGTTTGGGTGAGCAGTACTTC. Translation: CASSPGTGSLGEQYF.

This clonotype was found many times. The CDR3 sequence is CASSTQETQYF. In nucleotides, the CDR3 is TGTGCCAGCAGTACACAAGAGACCCAGTACTTC. The rearrangement links TRBV6-2 or TRBV6-3 to TRBJ2-5; D is unclear. The CDR3 totals 11 residues. Germline V gene lookup returns CDR1 MNHEY and CDR2 SVGEGT. With 5 bases removed from V and 2 bases from J, the gap between germline ends came to 3 bases.

In its sample, this clonotype was seen many times. This chain joins TRBV5-5 and TRBJ2-7; TRBD1 agrees at 9 bases. Germline V gives CDR1 SGHKS, CDR2 YYEKEE (reference sequence). V dropped 1 base and J dropped 9; count of bases not matched to a gene: 14. There are 16 residues in the CDR3. The CDR3 DNA reads as TGTGCCAGCAGCTTGAGTCTGGGGACAGGGTCCATCGGGCAGTACTTC. Its protein product is CASSLSLGTGSIGQYF.

This rearrangement joins TRBV27 to TRBJ2-7; the D gene is possibly TRBD2 (6 bases). The germline V and J ends were trimmed by 3 bases and 9 bases, with 9 bases remaining between them. Germline CDR1 reads MNHEY; CDR2 reads SMNVEV (reference sequence). This CDR3 contains 11 residues. In nucleotides, the CDR3 is TGTGCCAGCAGTTTGCGGGACGTGCAGTACTTC. The encoded protein is CASSLRDVQYF.

The J gene is TRBJ2-1, the V gene TRBV5-1; 12 positions agree with TRBD1. Germline V lookup: CDR1 SGHRS, CDR2 YFSETQ. Trimming removed 3 bases from V and 12 bases from J; junction bases left unmatched: 13. The CDR3 runs 16 residues. CDR3 residues: CASSSHWDRGQPGQFF. The CDR3 DNA sequence: TGCGCCAGCAGCTCACATTGGGACAGGGGGCAGCCGGGGCAGTTCTTC.

This clonotype was picked up one time. This chain joins TRBV19 and TRBJ1-1, with D possibly matching TRBD1 (5 bases). The V gene's germline CDR1 is LNHDA and CDR2 SQIVND (reference sequence). The CDR3 is made up of 15 amino acids. V lost 9 bases and J lost 8, with 25 bases in between. CDR3 in DNA: TGTGCCAGCGTCAGACCGGGGGGGGGAAAGATGGAAGCTTTCTTT. Translated: CASVRPGGGKMEAFF.

This clonotype was detected ten times or more. CDR3 amino acids: CASSVDQGGTQYF. The CDR3, as DNA: TGTGCCAGCAGCGTAGACCAGGGAGGGACCCAGTACTTC. The J gene is TRBJ2-5, the V gene TRBV9; weak D call: TRBD2 (6 bases). Trimming took off 0 bases at V and 7 bases at J, with 10 bases between the two ends. The CDR3 is made up of 13 amino acids. CDR1 and CDR2 (germline): SGDLS, YYNGEE.

This clonotype was counted a few times. V is TRBV2 and J is TRBJ2-7, with D possibly matching TRBD1 (6 bases). Between the trimmed V and J ends, which lost 5 bases and 2 bases, there was a span of 13 bases. In germline, CDR1 is SNHLY, CDR2 FYNNEI. CDR3 size: 14 residues. The CDR3: CASSLRDTTYEQYF. The DNA of the CDR3 is TGTGCCAGCAGTTTACGGGACACCACCTACGAGCAGTACTTC.

This chain connects TRBV18 to TRBJ1-2; D might be TRBD1 (6 bases). V was clipped by 2 bases and J by 6 bases, with 16 bases between them. The CDR3 totals 15 residues. In germline, CDR1 is KGHSH, CDR2 LQKENI. CDR3 region: CASSPKETGQHGYTF. Here the CDR3 DNA reads TGTGCCAGCTCACCAAAGGAGACAGGCCAGCATGGCTACACCTTC.

This clonotype was found many times. The V call is TRBV20-1, the J call TRBJ1-2; a weak D match, TRBD1 (6 bases). V was shortened by 3 bases and J by 1 base, with 12 bases between the two germline ends. Germline assignment: CDR1 DFQATT and CDR2 SNEGSKA (reference sequence). This CDR3 contains 14 residues. DNA for the CDR3: TGCAGTGCTAGGGACAGCCCTATTAACTATGGCTACACCTTC. Amino acid sequence: CSARDSPINYGYTF.

The chain links TRBV29-1 to TRBJ2-5; D possibly corresponds to TRBD1 (6 bases). The CDR3 spans 13 residues. Germline assignment: CDR1 SQVTM and CDR2 ANQGSEA. With 4 bases removed from V and 5 bases from J, the gap between germline ends came to 14 bases. CDR3 bases: TGCAGCGTTGCCAGGGGCTTCGGGGAGACCCAGTACTTC. Residues: CSVARGFGETQYF.

The table lists this clonotype with a few counts. This chain connects TRBV3-1 to TRBJ2-3; TRBD2 aligns across 12 bases. Trimming removed 3 bases from V and 1 base from J; junction bases left unmatched: 17. The CDR3 covers 21 residues. Germline CDR1 reads LGHDT; CDR2 reads YNNKEL (reference sequence). The CDR3 nucleotides read TGTGCCAGCAGCCAGGAACAAGGGGCTAGCGGGGGGGCAGCACGCACAGATACGCAGTATTTT. The encoded protein is CASSQEQGASGGAARTDTQYF.

The genes are TRBV3-1 and TRBJ1-3; unclear D gene. There are 13 residues in the CDR3. V lost 3 bases and J 0 bases, leaving 3 bases between the germline ends. The germline V gene has CDR1 LGHDT and CDR2 YNNKEL (reference sequence). The CDR3 nucleotides read TGTGCCAGCAGCCACGCCTCTGGAAACACCATATATTTT. Its translation: CASSHASGNTIYF.

This rearrangement joins TRBV5-1 to TRBJ2-7, with D perhaps being TRBD1 or TRBD2 (6 bases each). The CDR3 has 15 residues. V dropped 2 bases and J dropped 4 bases, with 16 bases sitting between them. The V gene's germline CDR1 is SGHRS and CDR2 YFSETQ. As DNA, the CDR3 is TGCGCCAGCAGCTTTAAGGACGGGGGCGGGTACGAGCAGTACTTC. This gives the protein CASSFKDGGGYEQYF.

This clonotype was detected only a few times. CDR3 nucleotides: TGCGCCAGCAGCCAGACACCGGGACAGGGGGAGGCCGGGGAGCTGTTTTTT. It specifies CASSQTPGQGEAGELFF. This chain connects TRBV4-1 to TRBJ2-2, with 11 positions matching TRBD1. CDR1 and CDR2 (germline): MGHRA, YSYEKL. J lost 6 bases, V lost 3 bases, and 9 bases had no gene match. The CDR3 is 17 amino acids.

The table lists this clonotype with many counts. This chain connects TRBV5-1 to TRBJ2-2; 13 nucleotides line up with TRBD2. The germline V gene has CDR1 SGHRS and CDR2 YFSETQ. The V and J ends lost 5 bases and 6 bases, in that order; junction bases with no gene match: 10. The CDR3 covers 17 residues. Written as DNA, the CDR3 is TGCGCCAGCAGTGCCGGGACTAGCGGGATTGGGGCCGGGGAGCTGTTTTTT. This codes for CASSAGTSGIGAGELFF.

This clonotype was seen once. This chain uses TRBV7-8 with TRBJ2-3; 11 bases line up with TRBD2. J lost 2 bases, V lost 6 bases, and 4 bases had no gene match. In germline, CDR1 is SGHVS, CDR2 FQNEAQ. The CDR3 covers 15 residues. The CDR3 DNA reads TGTGCCAGCAGAAAGACTAGCGGGGACACAGATACGCAGTATTTT. Translating it yields CASRKTSGDTDTQYF.

J is TRBJ2-5 and V is TRBV29-1, with 7 bases aligning to TRBD1. The CDR3 runs to 16 residues. Germline V gives CDR1 SQVTM, CDR2 ANQGSEA. V was clipped by 4 bases and J by 3 bases; unmatched bases: 14. The CDR3, as DNA: TGCAGCGTTGCGATACCCGGGACAGTCCGAAAAGAGACCCAGTACTTC. This translates into CSVAIPGTVRKETQYF.

The chain links TRBV13 to TRBJ2-1, with a tentative D call TRBD1 (7 bases). The germline CDR1 and CDR2 sequences are PRHDT and FYEKMQ (reference sequence). Trimming took 4 bases from V and 10 from J, leaving 14 bases between them. This CDR3 has 13 residues. The CDR3 nucleotides are TGTGCCAGCAGCTCCGACAGGGCGGGGGAGCAGTTCTTC. Translated, it gives CASSSDRAGEQFF.